These T cell receptor beta chains were read from a single sample in a study of radiotherapy plus CTLA-4 blockade in lung cancer. Only in-frame clones appear in the TCRdb table, and some are missing; sequencing was by immunoSEQ multiplex PCR. The table records 30,000 to 45,000 clones, about 73% of them present only once. Material: peripheral blood, obtained from a patient treated with radiotherapy plus ipilimumab. Receptors originate from a human donor with non-small cell lung cancer who had stable disease on radiotherapy plus ipilimumab. CDR3s include the opening cysteine and the closing phenylalanine or tryptophan. D genes are given only for firm matches. Expanded clones are given a class, and other clones once, few, many or no size at all.

j_gene: TRBJ1-2
abundance: .
v_gene: TRBV7-9
d_gene: .
CDR3nt: TGTGCCAGCAGCTTAGGACGGTCCTATGGCTACACCTTC
CDR3aa: CASSLGRSYGYTF

j_gene: TRBJ1-5
abundance: .
v_gene: TRBV2
d_gene: .
CDR3nt: TGTGCCAGCAGCCCGGACGGCAATCAGCCCCAGCATTTT
CDR3aa: CASSPDGNQPQHF

j_gene: TRBJ1-2
abundance: .
v_gene: TRBV7-6
d_gene: TRBD1
CDR3nt: TGTGCCAGCAGTTCCGGACAGGGGGCTGGCTATGGCTACACCTTC
CDR3aa: CASSSGQGAGYGYTF

j_gene: TRBJ2-4
abundance: .
v_gene: TRBV7-8
d_gene: .
CDR3nt: TGTGCCAGCAGCTTAGTGGGGCAGGGAGAGGACATTCAGTACTTC
CDR3aa: CASSLVGQGEDIQYF

j_gene: TRBJ1-5
abundance: .
v_gene: TRBV7-2
d_gene: .
CDR3nt: TGTGCCAGCAGCCCCGCACTGGGATTCAGGGCAGGGCAGCCCCAGCATTTT
CDR3aa: CASSPALGFRAGQPQHF

j_gene: TRBJ2-2
abundance: few
v_gene: TRBV4-3
d_gene: .
CDR3nt: TGCGCCAGCAGCCAAGAACCTAGCCCGAACACCGGGGAGCTGTTTTTT
CDR3aa: CASSQEPSPNTGELFF

j_gene: TRBJ2-3
abundance: .
v_gene: TRBV5-6
d_gene: .
CDR3nt: TGTGCCAGCAGCTCCCCTAGCGTGGCGCAGTATTTT
CDR3aa: CASSSPSVAQYF

j_gene: TRBJ1-4
abundance: once
v_gene: TRBV5-1
d_gene: .
CDR3nt: TGCGCCAGCAGCTGGGGCTCCAGGGGAGAAGAAAAACTGTTTTTT
CDR3aa: CASSWGSRGEEKLFF

j_gene: TRBJ2-2
abundance: few
v_gene: TRBV2
d_gene: TRBD1
CDR3nt: TGTGCCAGCAGATGGACAGGGGCCGACACCGGGGAGCTGTTTTTT
CDR3aa: CASRWTGADTGELFF

j_gene: TRBJ1-3
abundance: .
v_gene: TRBV7-6
d_gene: .
CDR3nt: TGTGCCAGCAGCTTAGCGACGGGAGGCTCTGGAAACACCATATATTTT
CDR3aa: CASSLATGGSGNTIYF

j_gene: TRBJ2-5
abundance: .
v_gene: TRBV6-5
d_gene: TRBD2
CDR3nt: TGTGCCAGCAGCCGCTTGACTAGCGGAAGGGGGACCCAGTACTTC
CDR3aa: CASSRLTSGRGTQYF

j_gene: TRBJ1-5
abundance: .
v_gene: TRBV28
d_gene: .
CDR3nt: TGTGCCAGCAGTTTACAAGGCCCTTATCAGCCCCAGCATTTT
CDR3aa: CASSLQGPYQPQHF

j_gene: TRBJ1-4
abundance: few
v_gene: TRBV6-6
d_gene: .
CDR3nt: TGTGCCAGCAGCCGTGGACCCTCAACTAATGAAAAACTGTTTTTT
CDR3aa: CASSRGPSTNEKLFF

j_gene: TRBJ1-3
abundance: few
v_gene: TRBV15
d_gene: .
CDR3nt: TGTGCCACCAGCAGAGATCTCTGGGGAACTGGAAACACCATATATTTT
CDR3aa: CATSRDLWGTGNTIYF

j_gene: TRBJ2-3
abundance: .
v_gene: TRBV5-1
d_gene: .
CDR3nt: TGCGCCAGCAGCTTGGGTCAGCCCAATACAGATACGCAGTATTTT
CDR3aa: CASSLGQPNTDTQYF

j_gene: TRBJ1-2
abundance: once
v_gene: TRBV11-2
d_gene: .
CDR3nt: TGTGCCAGCAGCCCCCACCAGGGAGGGGTCACCGGTGGCTACACCTTC
CDR3aa: CASSPHQGGVTGGYTF